This T cell receptor (beta chain) was sequenced during a study of T-cell reconstitution after alpha-beta-depleted transplantation in children (dated by TCRdb to about 2016). In the study overall: Using TCR repertoire profiling, the study quantitatively followed how T-cell immune reconstitution unfolded in children after TCRalphabeta/CD19-depleted allogeneic hematopoietic cell transplantation.

The germline V gene yields SQVTM for CDR1 and ANQGSEA for CDR2. From cysteine to phenylalanine, the CDR3 is 14 amino acids long. The only DNA kept is the CDR3, 42 bases in frame from the first base. V is pared back by 3 bases and J by 0 bases, with 6 bases lying between the germline termini. Library generation was performed with PCR. Sequencer: Illumina HiSeq 2500. TCR libraries were prepared with molecular barcoding, using unique molecular identifiers to normalize TCRbeta repertoire quantification. In TCRdb, the public reads were trimmed at Q25 with fastp and aligned with MiXCR, with productive beta chains retained. Entries that share a CDR3 protein sequence are merged under the most common genes and DNA. This sample holds some 640,000 distinct CDR3 sequences; 16% were observed only once. Clones ranked in the top ten supply 0.9% to 1.2% of the sample. This clonotype was observed many times. Its specific antigen is unknown. No base-level quality is on record; no much larger clone is a single base apart.

The source was PBMCs from the stem cell graft donor, collected from the stem cell graft. Here the chain combines TRBV29-1 and TRBJ2-6, with no confident D gene call. This receptor was taken from a human donor who donated a stem cell graft to a child with acute myeloid leukemia. The CDR3 has the sequence CSVDSGSGANVLTF. The DNA is as follows: TGCAGCGTTGACTCAGGCTCTGGGGCCAACGTCCTGACTTTC.